The sequence of this TCR beta chain was determined in a study of response to subunit inactivated influenza vaccine. Study results and limitations: That few new T cells are recruited by each seasonal influenza vaccination was the authors' suggestion.

Comments on this clonotype: Its cognate antigen is unknown.

Trimming took 4 bases from V and 6 from J, leaving 13 bases between them. Germline V lookup: CDR1 MNHNY, CDR2 SVGAGI (reference sequence). CDR3 length: 13 residues. TCRdb ran MiXCR on the RT-PCR reads and lists one entry per CDR3 protein. The table records roughly 700,000 distinct CDR3 sequences, 11% to 15% of them present only once. This material consisted of PBMCs from blood, taken 14 to 15 days before vaccination. The sequence came from a middle-aged man who received an inactivated influenza vaccine. The chain uses TRBV6-6 and TRBJ2-7; D not certain. In nucleotides, the CDR3 is TGTGCCAGCAGTTTATCGTACAAGGCCGAGCAGTACTTC. Its translation is CASSLSYKAEQYF.